This TCR beta chain was obtained from a study of T cell responses to AZD1222 COVID-19 vaccine. Clones were sequenced by immunoSEQ multiplex PCR, and TCRdb holds only the in-frame ones, with some missing. Here the sample spans some 110,000 clones, approximately 86% being singletons. Whole-study findings and limits: Compared with day 0, the breadth and depth of the Spike-specific TCR repertoire rose significantly after two doses of AZD1222. Only five or six AZD1222 recipients tested seropositive at baseline. Nearly half of spike-specific TCRs reportedly target variant regions that are unmutated in the B.1.351 and B.1.1.7 variants. Along spike, vaccine-associated CD4 TCRs were found throughout, with dominance at 160-218 and 743-854.

CDR1 MDHEN and CDR2 SYDVKM come from the germline V gene. Trimming shortened V by 6 bases and J by 4 bases, and 7 bases separated the two germline ends. CDR3 length equals 11 residues. Note on this clone: No antigen is known for it.

The receptor's source is an adult who received the AZD1222 COVID-19 vaccine. The chain couples TRBV28 to TRBJ2-7; D gene ambiguous. The specimen was peripheral blood, collected 28 days after the second AZD1222 dose. The CDR3 DNA follows: TGTGCCAGCAGCCAGAATTACGAGCAGTACTTC. Translating it yields CASSQNYEQYF.